The 3 T cell receptor beta chains below come from one sample, sequenced in a study of human T cells and chemical hapten exposure. Time point reported: patch test 1, 2 weeks after DPC sensitization. Treatment indicated: therapeutic diphenylcyclopropenone sensitization with weekly scalp DPC. TCRdb used MiXCR to reprocess the RACE reads, holding one entry per CDR3 protein. The sample has around 380,000 distinct CDR3 sequences; approximately 5.1% are singletons. Here the sequenced sample was whole blood, taken in connection with sensitization to the hapten diphenylcyclopropenone (DPC). The receptors here all came from a woman in her forties or fifties with alopecia areata. Some clones in this sample may be carry-over from other donors' samples.

The CDR3, as DNA: TGTGCCAGCAGCTACGGCCGGGTTAGACCTAATGAAAAACTGTTTTTT. Its translation: CASSYGRVRPNEKLFF. V and J are TRBV7-9 and TRBJ1-4; unclear D gene. This CDR3 has 16 amino acids. The V end was cut by 4 bases, the J end by 3 bases, with 15 bases between. Germline V gene sequence: CDR1 SEHNR, CDR2 FQNEAQ (reference sequence).

This clonotype was detected ten times or more. The chain recombines TRBV4-3 with TRBJ1-1; D is unresolved. The V gene lost 0 bases and the J gene lost 1 base, with 6 bases spanning the gap. Per the germline V gene, CDR1 is LGHNA and CDR2 is YSLEER. The CDR3 is 14 residues long. CDR3 sequence (DNA): TGCGCCAGCAGCCAAGATGTCAGGAACACTGAAGCTTTCTTT. It specifies CASSQDVRNTEAFF.

V and J are TRBV13 and TRBJ2-3, with TRBD1 matching 7 bases. The CDR3 contains 14 residues. Germline loops: CDR1 PRHDT, CDR2 FYEKMQ (reference sequence). J gave up 5 bases and V 3 bases, and 5 bases lay outside the gene matches. CDR3 nucleotides: TGTGCCAGCAGCTTCGACAGGGAAGTAGATACGCAGTATTTT. It encodes CASSFDREVDTQYF.